Described below is a single T cell receptor beta chain sequence and its context. The CDR3 extends over 15 amino acids. Germline V gene lookup returns CDR1 SGHNT and CDR2 YENEEA. V shed 4 bases, J shed 5 bases, and the junction held 3 bases outside the gene matches. The entry originates in a study of blood T cell repertoires in COVID-19. Study summary: Samples representing acute and convalescent COVID-19 were sourced from the United States, Italy and Spain. The analysed material was cDNA or gDNA that came from T cells, B-cell-depleted T cells, or PBMCs.

Original methodology: The authors estimated nucleated cell counts from reference gene primer amplification. Sequencing used immunoSEQ multiplex PCR; TCRdb keeps in-frame clones, though not all of them. V and J calls and clone size are copied from that table; D and trimming were computed from the DNA. The sample has about 53,000 clones; about 83% are singletons. Sequenced input: peripheral blood. This chain joins TRBV11-3 and TRBJ2-2; TRBD1 aligns across 11 bases. The sequence derives from a man aged 45-65 years with acute or convalescent COVID-19. The CDR3 nucleotides read TGTGCCAGCAGCTCCCGGGACAGGGGGACCGGGGAGCTGTTTTTT. It translates to CASSSRDRGTGELFF.